This section outlines one T cell receptor beta chain sequence together with its context. Germline assignment: CDR1 DFQATT and CDR2 SNEGSKA (reference sequence). This CDR3 has 16 amino acids. With 4 bases removed from V and 0 bases from J, the gap between germline ends came to 16 bases. The record originates from a study of patients and donors after allogeneic stem cell transplantation. TCRdb used MiXCR to reprocess the RT-PCR reads, holding one entry per CDR3 protein. The sample has 80,000 to 90,000 distinct CDR3 sequences; under 50% are singletons. The J gene is TRBJ1-3, the V gene TRBV20-1, with D tentatively TRBD1 (5 bases). The sequence was obtained from a human donor who was either an allogeneic HSCT recipient or a stem cell or donor lymphocyte infusion donor (not recorded which). It is not recorded whose cells these are; they may come from a transplant donor. Sequenced material: blood, either unsorted or a sorted T cell fraction (not recorded which). Written as DNA, the CDR3 is TGCAGTGCTATTGAAGGGGCCCAAAGCTCTGGAAACACCATATATTTT. It yields the protein CSAIEGAQSSGNTIYF.